This TCR beta chain is from a study of cytomegalovirus exposure and HLA in healthy donors. The CDR3 is made up of 14 amino acids. V lost 5 bases and J lost 4; bases outside the gene matches: 2. The germline CDR1 and CDR2 sequences are SGHRS and YFSETQ. Primers for the PCR totalled 60 Vbeta and 13 Jbeta. The method was immunoSEQ multiplex PCR; TCRdb's version includes in-frame clones alone and lacks a portion of them. The sample has around 50,000 clones. The sequence came from a woman in her twenties or thirties in good health and CMV-seropositive. What was sequenced was PBMCs. V usage is TRBV5-1 and J usage is TRBJ2-3; TRBD2 agrees at 12 bases. Here the CDR3 reads CASSSSGGADTQYF. The CDR3, as DNA: TGCGCCAGCAGTTCTAGCGGGGGGGCAGATACGCAGTATTTT.